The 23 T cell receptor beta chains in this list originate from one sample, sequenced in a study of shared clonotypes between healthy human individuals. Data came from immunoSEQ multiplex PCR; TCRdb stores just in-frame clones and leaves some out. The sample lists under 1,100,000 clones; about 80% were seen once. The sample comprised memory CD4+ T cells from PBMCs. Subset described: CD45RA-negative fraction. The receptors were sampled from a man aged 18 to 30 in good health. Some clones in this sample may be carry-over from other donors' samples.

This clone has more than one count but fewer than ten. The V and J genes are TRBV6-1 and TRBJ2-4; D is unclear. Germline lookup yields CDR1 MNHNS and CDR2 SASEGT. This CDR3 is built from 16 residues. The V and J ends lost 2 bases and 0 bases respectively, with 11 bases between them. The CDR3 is CASSESSLLAKNIQYF. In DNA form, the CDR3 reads TGTGCCAGCAGTGAATCCTCACTCCTAGCCAAAAACATTCAGTACTTC.

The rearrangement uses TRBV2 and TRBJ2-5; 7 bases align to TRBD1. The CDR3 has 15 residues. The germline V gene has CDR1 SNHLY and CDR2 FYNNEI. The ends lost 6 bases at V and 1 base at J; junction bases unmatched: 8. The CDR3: CASSDRGQLQETQYF. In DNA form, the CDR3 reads TGTGCCAGCAGCGACCGGGGACAGCTCCAAGAGACCCAGTACTTC.

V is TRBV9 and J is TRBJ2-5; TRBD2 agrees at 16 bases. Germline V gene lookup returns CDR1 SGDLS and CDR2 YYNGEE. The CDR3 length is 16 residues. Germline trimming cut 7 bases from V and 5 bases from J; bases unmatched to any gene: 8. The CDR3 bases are TGTGCCAGCTCCGGGACTAGCGGGAGGGCCCAGGAGACCCAGTACTTC. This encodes CASSGTSGRAQETQYF.

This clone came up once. The CDR3 DNA reads TGTGCCAGCAGCACCTCAAGGACGGCGTACCAAGAGACCCAGTACTTC. Amino acid sequence: CASSTSRTAYQETQYF. V gene TRBV7-9 combines with J gene TRBJ2-5; D is ambiguous. Germline-derived CDR1 and CDR2 are SEHNR and FQNEAQ (reference sequence). CDR3 length: 16 residues. The ends were cut back, 5 bases at V and 0 bases at J, with 16 bases in the middle.

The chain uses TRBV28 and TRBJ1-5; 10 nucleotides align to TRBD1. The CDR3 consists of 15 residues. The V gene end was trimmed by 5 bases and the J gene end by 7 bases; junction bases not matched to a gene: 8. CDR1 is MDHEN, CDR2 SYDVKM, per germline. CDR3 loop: CASSLMTGGGQPQHF. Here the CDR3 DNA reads TGTGCCAGCAGTCTCATGACAGGGGGCGGGCAGCCCCAGCATTTT.

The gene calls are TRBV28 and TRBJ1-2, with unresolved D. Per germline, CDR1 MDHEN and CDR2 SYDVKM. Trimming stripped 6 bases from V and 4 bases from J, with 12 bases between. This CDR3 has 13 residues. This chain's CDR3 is CASRVSGGYGYTF. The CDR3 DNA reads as TGTGCCAGCAGAGTGTCAGGCGGCTATGGCTACACCTTC.

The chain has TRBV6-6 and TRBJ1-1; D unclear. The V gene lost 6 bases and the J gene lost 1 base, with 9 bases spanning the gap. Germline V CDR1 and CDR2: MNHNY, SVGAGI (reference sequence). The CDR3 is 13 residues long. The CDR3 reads CASSQVGNTEAFF. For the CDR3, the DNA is TGTGCCAGCAGCCAGGTGGGGAACACTGAAGCTTTCTTT.

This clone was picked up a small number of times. The chain's CDR3 is CASSPQGTSGSDEQFF. The DNA of the CDR3 is TGTGCCAGCTCACCACAAGGGACTAGCGGGAGTGATGAGCAGTTCTTC. The chain couples TRBV18 to TRBJ2-1; 14 positions match TRBD2. The ends lost 1 base at V and 8 bases at J; junction bases unmatched: 4. The V gene's germline CDR1 is KGHSH and CDR2 LQKENI. The CDR3 has 16 residues.

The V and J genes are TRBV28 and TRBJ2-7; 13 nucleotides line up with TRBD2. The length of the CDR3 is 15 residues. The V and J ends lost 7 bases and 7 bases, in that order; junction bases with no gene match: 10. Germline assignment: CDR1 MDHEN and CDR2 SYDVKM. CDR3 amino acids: CASKSLAGGPGEQYF. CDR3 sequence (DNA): TGTGCCAGCAAATCACTAGCGGGAGGGCCGGGAGAGCAGTACTTC.

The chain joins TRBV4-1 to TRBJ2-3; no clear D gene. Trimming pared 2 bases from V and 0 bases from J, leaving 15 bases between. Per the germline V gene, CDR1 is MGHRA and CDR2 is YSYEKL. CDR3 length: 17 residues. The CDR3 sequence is CASSQRYTQLSTDTQYF. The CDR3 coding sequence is TGCGCCAGCAGCCAAAGGTACACTCAACTTAGCACAGATACGCAGTATTTT.

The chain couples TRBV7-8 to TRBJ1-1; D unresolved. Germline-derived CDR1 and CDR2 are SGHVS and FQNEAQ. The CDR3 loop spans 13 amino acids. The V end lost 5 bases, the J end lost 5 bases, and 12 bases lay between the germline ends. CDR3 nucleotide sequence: TGTGCCAGCAGCCCCCGGGCCCGGACTGAAGCTTTCTTT. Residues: CASSPRARTEAFF.

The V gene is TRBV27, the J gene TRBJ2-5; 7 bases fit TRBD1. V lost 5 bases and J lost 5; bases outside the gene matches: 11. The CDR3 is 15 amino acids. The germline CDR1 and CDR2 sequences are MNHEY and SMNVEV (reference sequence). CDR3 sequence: CASSRPGQLAETQYF. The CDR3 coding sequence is TGTGCCAGCAGTCGGCCGGGACAGTTAGCCGAGACCCAGTACTTC.

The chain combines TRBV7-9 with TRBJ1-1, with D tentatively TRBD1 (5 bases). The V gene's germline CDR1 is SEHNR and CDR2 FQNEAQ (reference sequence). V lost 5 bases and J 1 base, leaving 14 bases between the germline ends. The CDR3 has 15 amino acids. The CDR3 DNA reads TGTGCCAGCAGCAAGCCGACAGAAACGAACACTGAAGCTTTCTTT. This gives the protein CASSKPTETNTEAFF.

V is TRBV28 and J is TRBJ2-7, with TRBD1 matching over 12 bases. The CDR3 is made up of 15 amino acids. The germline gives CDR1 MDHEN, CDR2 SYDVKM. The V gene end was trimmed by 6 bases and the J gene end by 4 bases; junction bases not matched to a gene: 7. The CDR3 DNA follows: TGTGCCAGCAGCCCGGGACAGGGGGCGAGTTACGAGCAGTACTTC. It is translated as CASSPGQGASYEQYF.

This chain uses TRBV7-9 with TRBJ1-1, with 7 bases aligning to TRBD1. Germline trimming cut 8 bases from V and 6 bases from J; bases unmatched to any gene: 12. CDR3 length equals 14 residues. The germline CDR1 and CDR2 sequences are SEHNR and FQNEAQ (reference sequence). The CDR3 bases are TGTGCCAGCGCTCCGGGGCAGGGGGAGGCTGAAGCTTTCTTT. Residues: CASAPGQGEAEAFF.

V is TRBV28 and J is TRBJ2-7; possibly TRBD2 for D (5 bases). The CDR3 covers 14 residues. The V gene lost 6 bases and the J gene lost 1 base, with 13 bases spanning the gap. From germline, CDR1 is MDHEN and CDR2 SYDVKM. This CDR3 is CASRGPRVSYEQYF. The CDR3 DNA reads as TGTGCCAGCAGAGGCCCGCGGGTGTCCTACGAGCAGTACTTC.

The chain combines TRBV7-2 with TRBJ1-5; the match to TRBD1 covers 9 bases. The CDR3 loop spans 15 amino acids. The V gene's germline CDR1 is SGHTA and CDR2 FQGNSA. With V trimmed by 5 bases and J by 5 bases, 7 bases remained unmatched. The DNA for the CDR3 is TGTGCCAGCAGCCCGATCGACAGGGGGTATCAGCCCCAGCATTTT. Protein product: CASSPIDRGYQPQHF.

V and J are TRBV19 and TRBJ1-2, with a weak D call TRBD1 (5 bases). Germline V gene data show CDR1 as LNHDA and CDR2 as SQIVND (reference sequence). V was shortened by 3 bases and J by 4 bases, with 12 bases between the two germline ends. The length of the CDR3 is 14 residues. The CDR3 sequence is CASSIPPDTYGYTF. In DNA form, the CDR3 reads TGTGCCAGTAGTATCCCGCCGGACACCTATGGCTACACCTTC.

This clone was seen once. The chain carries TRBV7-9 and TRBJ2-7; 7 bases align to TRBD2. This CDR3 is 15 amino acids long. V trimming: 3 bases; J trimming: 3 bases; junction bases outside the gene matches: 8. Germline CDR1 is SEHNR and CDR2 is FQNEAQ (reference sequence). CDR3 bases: TGTGCCAGCAGCTTGGCCGGGACTAATAACTACGAGCAGTACTTC. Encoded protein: CASSLAGTNNYEQYF.

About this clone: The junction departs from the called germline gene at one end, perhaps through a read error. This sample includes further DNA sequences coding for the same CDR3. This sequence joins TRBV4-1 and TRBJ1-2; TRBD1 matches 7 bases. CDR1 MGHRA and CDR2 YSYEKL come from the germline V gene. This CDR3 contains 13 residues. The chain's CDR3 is CASSPGTVYGYTF. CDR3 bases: TGCGCCAGCAGTCCCGGGACAGTCTATGGTTACACCTTC.

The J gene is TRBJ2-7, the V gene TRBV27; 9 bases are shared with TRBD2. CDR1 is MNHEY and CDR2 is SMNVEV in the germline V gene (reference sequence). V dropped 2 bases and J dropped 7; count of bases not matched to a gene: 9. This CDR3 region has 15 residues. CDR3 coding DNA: TGTGCCAGCAGTTTAACGGGCGGGAGGGCCAGAGAGCAGTACTTC. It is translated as CASSLTGGRAREQYF.

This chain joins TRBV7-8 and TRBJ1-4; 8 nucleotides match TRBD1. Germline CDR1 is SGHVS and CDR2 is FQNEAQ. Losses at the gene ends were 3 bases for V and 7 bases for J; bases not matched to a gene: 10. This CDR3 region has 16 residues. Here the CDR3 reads CASSFPDRAGPEKLFF. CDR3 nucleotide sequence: TGTGCCAGCAGCTTCCCGGACAGGGCGGGACCTGAAAAACTGTTTTTT.

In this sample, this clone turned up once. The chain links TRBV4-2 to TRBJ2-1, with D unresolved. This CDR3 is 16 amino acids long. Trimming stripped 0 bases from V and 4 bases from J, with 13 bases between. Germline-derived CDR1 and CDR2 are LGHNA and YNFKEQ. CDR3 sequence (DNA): TGTGCCAGCAGCCAAGAGCTTTCTTGGTCATACAATGAGCAGTTCTTC. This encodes CASSQELSWSYNEQFF.